What follows are 4 T cell receptor beta chains derived from one specimen sequenced in a study of T cells in localized non-small cell lung cancer. TCRdb's copy holds only in-frame clones and misses some; the assay was immunoSEQ multiplex PCR. The top ten hold over 15% of the sample, which has tens of thousands of clones, approximately 90% seen once. The material sequenced was peripheral blood mononuclear cells, taken before any cancer treatment. The receptors originated from a man aged 40 to 69 with stage III lung adenocarcinoma.

The rearrangement uses TRBV5-6 and TRBJ2-7; tentative D call: TRBD1 (5 bases). V lost 4 bases and J lost 4, with 15 bases in between. The CDR3 consists of 14 residues. From germline, CDR1 is SGHDT and CDR2 YYEEEE. The CDR3 sequence: CASSPETGPYEQYF. Written as DNA, the CDR3 is TGTGCCAGCAGCCCTGAAACAGGTCCGTACGAGCAGTACTTC.

This clone has a single count. The gene calls are TRBV7-9 and TRBJ1-1; 7 nucleotides line up with TRBD1. The CDR3 length is 14 residues. Germline V lookup: CDR1 SEHNR, CDR2 FQNEAQ (reference sequence). J was trimmed by 7 bases and V by 2 bases; bases with no gene match: 7. CDR3 amino acids: CASSLLWGQLEAFF. The CDR3 bases are TGTGCCAGCAGCTTATTGTGGGGACAGCTTGAAGCTTTCTTT.

The CDR3 DNA follows: TGTGCTAGTGGTTTGGGACTAGCGGAGGGGTATGAGCAGTTCTTC. Translating it yields CASGLGLAEGYEQFF. The chain links TRBV12-5 to TRBJ2-1, with 9 positions matching TRBD2. The CDR3 has 15 amino acids. The ends lost 1 base at V and 8 bases at J; junction bases unmatched: 6. CDR1 and CDR2 from the germline V gene are LGHNT and FRNRAP.

This clone was counted between two and nine times. This sequence joins TRBV7-9 and TRBJ2-5; no definite D call. The CDR3 has 14 residues. Trimming pared 5 bases from V and 1 base from J, leaving 11 bases between. Germline values: CDR1 SEHNR, CDR2 FQNEAQ (reference sequence). The CDR3 DNA is TGTGCCAGCAGCCCCCGGCAGTTCCAAGAGACCCAGTACTTC. Translated: CASSPRQFQETQYF. The full variable domain, rest sourced from reference TRBV7-9 and TRBJ2-5, is DTGVSQNPRHKITKRGQNVTFRCDPISEHNRLYWYRQTLGQGPEFLTYFQNEAQLEKSRLLSDRFSAERPKGSFSTLEIQRTEQGDSAMYLCASSPRQFQETQYFGPGTRLLVL.